This TCR beta chain derives from a study of blood T cell repertoires in COVID-19. Study as a whole: The origin of the acute and convalescent COVID-19 samples was the United States, Italy and Spain. T cells, B-cell-depleted T cells, or PBMCs provided the cDNA or gDNA that served as material.

As handled by the study authors: Reference gene primer amplification gave nucleated cell count estimates. The repertoire was sequenced with immunoSEQ multiplex PCR; TCRdb's copy has only in-frame clones and lacks some. D and trimming were read from the DNA, whereas the V and J calls and clone size are those reported in that table. Of approximately 62,000 clones listed, around four fifths are singletons. CDR3 size: 15 residues. The V and J ends lost 4 bases and 6 bases, in that order; junction bases with no gene match: 6. Germline V gene sequence: CDR1 SNHLY, CDR2 FYNNEI. Sequences were obtained from peripheral blood. The rearrangement joins TRBV2 to TRBJ2-3; TRBD2 aligns across 11 bases. The receptor was isolated from a woman between 50 and 59 years old with active or convalescent COVID-19. CDR3 nucleotides: TGTGCCAGCAGTGCCCTTTCTAGCGGGAGGGATACGCAGTATTTT. Amino acid sequence: CASSALSSGRDTQYF.